This TCR beta chain was captured by sequencing in a study of cytomegalovirus exposure and HLA in healthy donors. The PCR employed 60 Vbeta primers together with 13 Jbeta primers. Measured with immunoSEQ multiplex PCR; TCRdb has only the in-frame clones, and not every one. The sample has 200,000 to 300,000 clones, about 88% seen once. Despite likely unrecorded immune exposures, the donors were nominally healthy at the time of sampling. The CDR3 length is 19 residues. Germline assignment: CDR1 SGHRS and CDR2 YFSETQ. J was trimmed by 6 bases and V by 4 bases; bases with no gene match: 17. The sample taken for sequencing was PBMCs. The sequence was collected from a girl aged 2 to 10 in good health and CMV-seronegative. The chain has TRBV5-1 and TRBJ2-5; 14 bases map to TRBD2. This CDR3 reads CASSTTWTSGRPLEQTQYF. The CDR3 DNA reads as TGCGCCAGCAGCACCACCTGGACTAGCGGGAGGCCACTTGAGCAGACCCAGTACTTC. Supplemented by reference TRBV5-1 and TRBJ2-5, the full variable domain reads KAGVTQTPRYLIKTRGQQVTLSCSPISGHRSVSWYQQTPGQGLQFLFEYFSETQRNKGNFPGRFSGRQFSNSRSEMNVSTLELGDSALYLCASSTTWTSGRPLEQTQYFGPGTRLLVL.